A selection of T cell receptor beta chains follows, all from one sample in a study of shared clonotypes between healthy human individuals. Data came from immunoSEQ multiplex PCR; TCRdb stores just in-frame clones and leaves some out. The data contain approximately 1,500,000 clones, approximately 98% of them singletons. Sequencing was carried out using naive CD4+ T cells sorted from blood. Every receptor here comes from a man aged 25-40 years in good health. Both conserved end residues are trimmed from each CDR3.

j_gene	v_gene	CDR3aa
TRBJ1-5	TRBV28	ASNRQGGDQPQH
TRBJ2-7	TRBV5-4	ASSYPGQGFEQY
TRBJ1-5	TRBV4-3	ASSTKWTGNQPQH
TRBJ2-2	TRBV20-1	SAKRVGELF
TRBJ2-7	TRBV5-1	ASNMAGILNEQY
TRBJ2-7	TRBV27	ASSSPSGYEQY
TRBJ1-1	TRBV9	ASSVDPRGRGGSEAF
TRBJ2-3	TRBV19	ASTKTPLGRPDTQY
TRBJ1-3	TRBV7-9	ASSLRGSGNTIY
TRBJ2-5	TRBV18	ASSPRSQETQY
TRBJ1-2	TRBV6-1	ASSEVSSGGYT
TRBJ1-5	TRBV2	ASNTKQGMGNQPQH
TRBJ1-4	TRBV18	ASSPKGSEKLF
TRBJ2-7	TRBV28	ASSLEANYEQY
TRBJ2-1	TRBV18	ASSPGRQGSSYNEQF
TRBJ2-7	TRBV29-1	SVEDRQGVHEQY
TRBJ2-3	TRBV5-1	ASSQEFGGTDTQY
TRBJ2-7	TRBV21-1	ASSTQFKHEQY
TRBJ2-7	TRBV5-5	ASSLGRQGHDEQY
TRBJ1-5	TRBV6-8	ASSSPGLPNQPQH
TRBJ2-7	TRBV5-4	ASSLSGARFNEQY
TRBJ2-5	TRBV11-2	ASSLGTGDVRETQY
TRBJ2-2	TRBV10-3	AISTGTGGQTGELF
TRBJ1-5	TRBV30	AWSRGTGGNQPQH
TRBJ1-2	TRBV10-3	AISPGRIDYGYT
TRBJ2-3	TRBV14	ASSQLRLAGHQLNTQY
TRBJ1-2	TRBV28	ASSLEEHGYT
TRBJ2-1	TRBV5-1	ASSPGLEVNEQF
TRBJ2-5	TRBV5-4	ASSFGGVTQETQY
TRBJ2-3	TRBV9	ASSGPRWLAGVSTDTQY
TRBJ2-7	TRBV27	ASRSGYEQY
TRBJ1-1	TRBV5-1	ASSLESKGSAF
TRBJ1-1	TRBV30	ARTRQTNTEAF
TRBJ2-3	TRBV10-3	AISPIAGGADTQY
TRBJ1-5	TRBV10-1	ASSESGIDQPQH
TRBJ2-1	TRBV5-1	ASSRTGGAYNEQF
TRBJ1-1	TRBV5-1	ASSSLGRGNTEAF
TRBJ2-3	TRBV27	ASSPLAGGVADTQY
TRBJ1-1	TRBV28	ASSIPGGAF
TRBJ2-2	TRBV15	ATSRDGNSPIGELF
TRBJ2-1	TRBV6-4	ASSVNRDNEQF